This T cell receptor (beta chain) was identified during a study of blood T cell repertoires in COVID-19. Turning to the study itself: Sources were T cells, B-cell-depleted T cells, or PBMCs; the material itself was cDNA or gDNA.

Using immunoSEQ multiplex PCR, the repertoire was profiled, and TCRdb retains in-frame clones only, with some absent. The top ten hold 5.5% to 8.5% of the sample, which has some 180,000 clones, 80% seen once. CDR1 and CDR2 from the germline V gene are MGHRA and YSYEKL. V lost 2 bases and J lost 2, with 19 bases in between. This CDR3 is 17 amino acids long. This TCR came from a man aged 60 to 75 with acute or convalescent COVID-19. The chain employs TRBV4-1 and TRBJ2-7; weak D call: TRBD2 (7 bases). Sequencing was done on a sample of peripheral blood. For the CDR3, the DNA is TGCGCCAGCAGCCAATCATTGGTGGGAGGGGGAACCTACGAGCAGTACTTC. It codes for CASSQSLVGGGTYEQYF.